This TCR beta chain was documented in a study of T cell responses to AZD1222 COVID-19 vaccine. Concerning this clone: Its cognate antigen is unknown.

General observations from the study: Within unmutated variant regions lay the reported targets of nearly half of spike-specific TCRs. Only a handful of AZD1222 recipients, six or seven in all, had baseline seropositivity. Two doses of AZD1222 preceded a rise in Spike-specific TCR breadth and depth.

Pooled in the analysis were second doses at about 4 or about 12 weeks. Per the germline V gene, CDR1 is LNHDA and CDR2 is SQIVND (reference sequence). Trimming removed 0 bases from V and 10 bases from J, with 9 bases in between. This CDR3 is 12 amino acids long. The method was immunoSEQ multiplex PCR; TCRdb's version includes in-frame clones alone and lacks a portion of them. Of approximately 99,000 clones in the sample, roughly nine tenths were seen once. The receptor was isolated from an adult who received the AZD1222 COVID-19 vaccine. V usage is TRBV19 and J usage is TRBJ1-1; no definite D call. Specimen: peripheral blood, collected 28 days after the second AZD1222 dose. CDR3 DNA sequence: TGTGCCAGTAGTATAGATTTCTCCCCAGCTTTCTTT. As protein: CASSIDFSPAFF.